One sample yielded the 13 T cell receptor beta chains listed below, sequenced in a study of post-analysis software for immune sequencing data. These receptors have no identified antigens. Unique molecular identifiers had been added to the TCR beta cDNA libraries. TCRdb fed the PCR reads into MiXCR, producing one record per CDR3 protein. The sample holds 740,000 or so distinct CDR3 sequences, about 50% seen once. Study results and limitations: Four to six TRBV segments appeared more often in patients than in controls, and TRBV5-6, TRBV5-1 and TRBV20-1 were among these.

The sequencing sample was made of blood. These receptors originate from a girl aged 5 to 17 with multiple sclerosis.

The chain employs TRBV4-2 and TRBJ2-7; TRBD2 is a possible D gene (6 bases). The V end lost 0 bases, the J end lost 5 bases, and 8 bases lay between the germline ends. Per germline, CDR1 LGHNA and CDR2 YNFKEQ. The CDR3 runs to 13 residues. The CDR3 nucleotides are TGTGCCAGCAGCCAAGAGGGGGGAGACGAGCAGTACTTC. It yields the protein CASSQEGGDEQYF.

The chain has TRBV20-1 and TRBJ1-2; maybe TRBD1 (5 bases). Trimming removed 3 bases at V and 7 bases at J, with 12 bases between. The germline CDR1 and CDR2 sequences are DFQATT and SNEGSKA (reference sequence). The CDR3 is made up of 12 amino acids. The CDR3 coding sequence is TGCAGTGCTAGCCAGGGTCACCGTGGCTACACCTTC. This encodes CSASQGHRGYTF.

A few counts support this clonotype. The V gene is TRBV12-3 or TRBV12-4, the J gene TRBJ2-4, with 9 bases lining up with TRBD1. Trimming took 6 bases from V and 7 from J; bases not matched to a gene: 10. CDR3 size: 15 residues. CDR3 nucleotide sequence: TGTGCCAGCAGCATAGGCACAGGGGGCTGGAACATTCAGTACTTC. The encoded protein is CASSIGTGGWNIQYF.

The chain combines TRBV28 with TRBJ1-2; D is ambiguous. The V end was cut by 6 bases, the J end by 6 bases, with 17 bases between. The CDR3 sequence is 14 residues long. Looked up from germline, CDR1 is MDHEN and CDR2 is SYDVKM. CDR3 protein: CASSLSGASNGYTF. In DNA form, the CDR3 reads TGTGCCAGCAGCCTAAGCGGAGCCTCGAATGGCTACACCTTC.

Here the CDR3 reads CASKSLADYNEQFF. The CDR3 nucleotides are TGCGCCAGCAAATCCTTGGCCGATTACAATGAGCAGTTCTTC. The chain has TRBV5-1 and TRBJ2-1; no clear D gene. V lost 6 bases to trimming and J lost 4 bases, with 14 bases between them. There are 14 residues in the CDR3. CDR1 and CDR2 from the germline V gene are SGHRS and YFSETQ.

The gene calls are TRBV19 and TRBJ2-5; a possible D gene is TRBD1 (6 bases). Germline V gene data show CDR1 as LNHDA and CDR2 as SQIVND (reference sequence). The CDR3 extends over 13 amino acids. V was cut by 7 bases and J by 5 bases, with 14 bases left in between. The CDR3 protein is CASTDRQKETQYF. The CDR3 DNA is TGTGCCAGTACGGACAGACAGAAGGAGACCCAGTACTTC.

This chain joins TRBV7-9 and TRBJ2-5; D remains ambiguous. Deletions cut 3 bases from V and 3 bases from J, with 8 bases between. The CDR3 has 13 residues. Germline V gene sequence: CDR1 SEHNR, CDR2 FQNEAQ (reference sequence). CDR3 DNA: TGTGCCAGCAGCTTGATTAGGGAAGAGACCCAGTACTTC. This codes for CASSLIREETQYF.

This clonotype was seen only a few times. The chain carries TRBV20-1 and TRBJ2-7, with 12 bases lining up with TRBD2. Germline trimming cut 6 bases from V and 9 bases from J; bases unmatched to any gene: 9. CDR3 length: 13 residues. The V gene's germline CDR1 is DFQATT and CDR2 SNEGSKA (reference sequence). CDR3 in DNA: TGCAGTGCCCGACTAGCGGGGGTACACGGGCAGTACTTC. Translated: CSARLAGVHGQYF.

This sequence joins TRBV29-1 and TRBJ2-3, with unresolved D. V dropped 4 bases and J dropped 1 base, with 9 bases sitting between them. Germline V gene data show CDR1 as SQVTM and CDR2 as ANQGSEA. The CDR3 totals 13 residues. CDR3 sequence (DNA): TGCAGCGTTGTAATACTTGGCACAGATACGCAGTATTTT. This sequence encodes CSVVILGTDTQYF.

This clonotype has more than one count but fewer than ten. The rearrangement links TRBV5-1 to TRBJ2-7; 7 nucleotides agree with TRBD1. CDR3 length: 14 residues. The trim removed 3 bases at V and 2 bases at J, leaving 5 bases unmatched. CDR1 is SGHRS and CDR2 is YFSETQ in the germline V gene. Here the CDR3 DNA reads TGCGCCAGCAGCTGGGACAGTCTAGCCTACGAGCAGTACTTC. It encodes CASSWDSLAYEQYF. Combining the CDR3 with reference TRBV5-1 and TRBJ2-7 gives the whole variable domain KAGVTQTPRYLIKTRGQQVTLSCSPISGHRSVSWYQQTPGQGLQFLFEYFSETQRNKGNFPGRFSGRQFSNSRSEMNVSTLELGDSALYLCASSWDSLAYEQYFGPGTRLTVT.

The chain has TRBV29-1 and TRBJ2-5, with D tentatively TRBD2 (5 bases). The V gene lost 7 bases and the J gene lost 11 bases, with 23 bases spanning the gap. This CDR3 has 13 residues. Germline loops: CDR1 SQVTM, CDR2 ANQGSEA. The CDR3 region is CSAEGMAKNEQYF. CDR3 bases: TGCAGCGCCGAGGGCATGGCGAAGAATGAGCAGTACTTC.

The gene calls are TRBV25-1 and TRBJ2-7; tentatively, D is TRBD1 (5 bases). Germline loops: CDR1 MGHDK, CDR2 SYGVNS. The CDR3 has 13 amino acids. V lost 5 bases to trimming and J lost 4 bases, with 12 bases between them. CDR3 nucleotide sequence: TGTGCCAGCAGTCCTGCGCAGGGATACGAGCAGTACTTC. Translating gives CASSPAQGYEQYF.

Only a few counts were recorded for this clonotype. The rearrangement links TRBV11-2 to TRBJ2-5, with 12 bases identical to TRBD2. Trimming took 4 bases from V and 2 from J; bases not matched to a gene: 5. CDR3 length equals 16 residues. The germline CDR1 and CDR2 sequences are SGHAT and FQNNGV. The CDR3 region has the DNA TGTGCCAGCAGCTACCTAGCGGGAGGGAATCAAGAGACCCAGTACTTC. Translation gives CASSYLAGGNQETQYF.